The sequence of this T cell receptor (beta chain) was determined in a study of memory CD4+ T cells and cytomegalovirus serostatus. Study in general: Donors were healthy Belgian adults, under 10 CMV seropositive and approximately 25 seronegative.

Concerning this clone: Antigen unknown.

Profiled with immunoSEQ multiplex PCR; TCRdb holds only in-frame clones, not every one. This sample has tens of thousands of clones, with approximately 82% found just once. CDR1 MDHEN and CDR2 SYDVKM come from the germline V gene. The V and J ends lost 5 bases and 4 bases respectively, with 11 bases between them. The CDR3 contains 13 residues. Single viable CD3+CD4+CD8-CD45RO+ cells were sorted as the memory CD4+ T cells. Study conclusions and caveats: The CMV-associated TCR signature appears largely within the CD4+ memory repertoire. Of about 150 reported CMV TCRbeta sequences, 55 to 80 were found in memory CD4+ repertoires.

The V and J genes are TRBV28 and TRBJ1-2; possible D gene TRBD1, 6 bases. Sequences were obtained from memory CD4+ T cells from blood. This receptor was taken from an adult in good health and CMV-seronegative. CDR3 DNA: TGTGCCAGCAGTCCACAGGGCTCCTATGGCTACACCTTC. It is translated as CASSPQGSYGYTF.